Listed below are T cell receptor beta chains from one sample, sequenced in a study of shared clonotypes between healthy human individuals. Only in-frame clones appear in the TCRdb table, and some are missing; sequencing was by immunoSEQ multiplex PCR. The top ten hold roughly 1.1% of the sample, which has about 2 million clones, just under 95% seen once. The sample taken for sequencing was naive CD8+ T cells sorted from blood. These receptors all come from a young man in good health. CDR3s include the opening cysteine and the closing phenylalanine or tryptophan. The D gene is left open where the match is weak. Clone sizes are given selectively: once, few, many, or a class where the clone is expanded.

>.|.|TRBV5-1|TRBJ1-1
CASSLAFDMNTEAFF
TGCGCCAGCAGCTTGGCCTTCGACATGAACACTGAAGCTTTCTTT
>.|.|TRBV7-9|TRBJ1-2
CASSLFGASYGYTF
TGTGCCAGCAGCTTGTTTGGGGCCTCCTATGGCTACACCTTC
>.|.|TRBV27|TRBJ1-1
CASSILPGVNTEAFF
TGTGCCAGCAGCATTCTCCCAGGGGTGAACACTGAAGCTTTCTTT
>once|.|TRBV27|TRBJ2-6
CASSLAGPNSGANVLTF
TGTGCCAGCAGTTTAGCAGGCCCTAACTCTGGGGCCAACGTCCTGACTTTC
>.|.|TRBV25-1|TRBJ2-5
CASSEYGPPQYF
TGTGCCAGCAGTGAATATGGCCCACCCCAGTACTTC
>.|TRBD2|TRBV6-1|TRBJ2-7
CASSRTRNGYGEQYF
TGTGCCAGCTCGAGGACTAGAAATGGGTACGGCGAGCAGTACTTC
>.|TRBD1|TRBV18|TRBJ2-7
CASSLTGTGDEQYF
TGTGCCAGCTCTTTAACCGGGACAGGGGACGAGCAGTACTTC
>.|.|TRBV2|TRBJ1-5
CASGDGRDHQPQHF
TGTGCCAGCGGGGACGGGAGAGACCATCAGCCCCAGCATTTT
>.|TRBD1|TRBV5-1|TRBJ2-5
CASSQGTVQETQYF
TGCGCCAGCAGCCAGGGGACAGTCCAAGAGACCCAGTACTTC
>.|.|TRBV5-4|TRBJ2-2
CASSFWGSGELFF
TGTGCCAGCAGCTTTTGGGGATCCGGGGAGCTGTTTTTT
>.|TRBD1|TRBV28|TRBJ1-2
CASSLEGQAYYGYTF
TGTGCCAGCAGTTTAGAGGGACAGGCCTACTATGGCTACACCTTC
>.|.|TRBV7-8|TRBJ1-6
CASFSRAENSPLHF
TGTGCCAGTTTCTCCCGGGCCGAGAATTCACCCCTCCACTTT
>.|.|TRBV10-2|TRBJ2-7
CASSEEADGAYEQYF
TGCGCCAGCAGTGAGGAGGCGGATGGAGCCTACGAGCAGTACTTC
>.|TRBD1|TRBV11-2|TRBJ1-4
CASSPIGQEGEKLFF
TGTGCCAGCAGCCCCATTGGACAGGAGGGCGAAAAACTGTTTTTT
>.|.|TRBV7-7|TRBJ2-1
CASSLGPGNEQFF
TGTGCTAGCAGCTTAGGCCCCGGCAATGAGCAGTTCTTC
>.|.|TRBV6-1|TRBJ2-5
CASSVLGPQETQYF
TGTGCCAGCAGCGTACTTGGGCCTCAAGAGACCCAGTACTTC
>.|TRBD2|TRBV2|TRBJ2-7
CASSHSGSIYEQYF
TGTGCCAGCAGTCATAGCGGGAGCATCTACGAGCAGTACTTC
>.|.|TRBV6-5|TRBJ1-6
CASSYAGSPLHF
TGTGCCAGCAGTTACGCAGGTTCACCCCTCCACTTT
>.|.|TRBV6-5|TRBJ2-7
CASSYGSTVTYEQYF
TGTGCCAGCAGTTACGGGTCGACAGTAACCTACGAGCAGTACTTC
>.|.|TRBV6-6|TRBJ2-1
CASSYPDSSEQFF
TGTGCCAGCAGTTACCCGGACAGTTCTGAGCAGTTCTTC
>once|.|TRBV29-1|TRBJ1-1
CSVEDLVAFF
TGCAGCGTTGAAGACTTGGTAGCTTTCTTT
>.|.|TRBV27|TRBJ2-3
CASGSLGSTDTQYF
TGTGCCAGCGGCTCCCTAGGGAGCACAGATACGCAGTATTTT
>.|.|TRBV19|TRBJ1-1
CATQGMNTEAFF
TGTGCCACTCAGGGGATGAACACTGAAGCTTTCTTT
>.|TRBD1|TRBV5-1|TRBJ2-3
CASTSRQGADTQYF
TGCGCCAGCACCTCCCGACAGGGCGCAGATACGCAGTATTTT
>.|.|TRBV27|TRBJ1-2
CASRLPNGGYTF
TGTGCCAGCCGACTCCCGAACGGAGGCTACACCTTC
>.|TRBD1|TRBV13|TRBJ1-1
CASSLSGTGGFGTEAFF
TGTGCCAGCAGCTTATCCGGGACAGGGGGCTTTGGCACTGAAGCTTTCTTT
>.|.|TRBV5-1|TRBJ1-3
CASSVEGPWMAGNTIYF
TGCGCCAGCAGTGTGGAAGGTCCCTGGATGGCTGGAAACACCATATATTTT
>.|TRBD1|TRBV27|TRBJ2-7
CASSLLDRVSEQYF
TGTGCCAGCAGTTTACTGGACAGGGTAAGCGAGCAGTACTTC
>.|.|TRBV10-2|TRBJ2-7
CASSDLVGSYEQYF
TGCGCCAGCAGTGATCTCGTGGGGTCCTACGAGCAGTACTTC
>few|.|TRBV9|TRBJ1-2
CASSVGGDYGYTF
TGTGCCAGCAGCGTAGGGGGGGACTATGGCTACACCTTC
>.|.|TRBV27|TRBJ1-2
CASSLTGNWYGYTF
TGTGCCAGCAGTTTAACAGGGAATTGGTATGGCTACACCTTC
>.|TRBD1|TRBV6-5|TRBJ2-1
CASSTNRGYNEQFF
TGTGCCAGCAGTACAAACAGGGGGTACAATGAGCAGTTCTTC
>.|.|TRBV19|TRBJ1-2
CASRDADNYGYTF
TGTGCCAGTAGGGACGCCGATAACTATGGCTACACCTTC
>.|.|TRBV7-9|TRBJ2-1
CASSTINEQFF
TGTGCCAGCAGCACAATCAATGAGCAGTTCTTC
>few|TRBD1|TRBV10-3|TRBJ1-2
CAVDRGAGYTF
TGTGCCGTCGACAGGGGGGCTGGCTACACCTTC
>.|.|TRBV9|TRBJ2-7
CASSVGGGGSYEQYF
TGTGCCAGCAGCGTAGGGGGTGGAGGGTCCTACGAGCAGTACTTC
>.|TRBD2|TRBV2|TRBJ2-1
CASSGTSGNYNEQFF
TGTGCCAGCAGTGGGACTAGCGGGAACTACAATGAGCAGTTCTTC
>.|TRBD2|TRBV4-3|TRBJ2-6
CASSQDFGTSSYRSGANVLTF
TGCGCCAGCAGCCAAGATTTTGGGACTAGCAGTTACCGCTCTGGGGCCAACGTCCTGACTTTC
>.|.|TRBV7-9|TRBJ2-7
CASSLEARVVEYF
TGTGCCAGCAGCTTGGAGGCCAGGGTAGTGGAGTACTTC
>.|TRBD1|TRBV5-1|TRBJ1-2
CASSFGQDGYTF
TGCGCCAGCAGCTTCGGACAGGATGGCTACACCTTC
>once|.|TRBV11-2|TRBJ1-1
CASSLDFRDQNTEAFF
TGTGCCAGCAGCTTAGATTTCCGGGACCAAAACACTGAAGCTTTCTTT
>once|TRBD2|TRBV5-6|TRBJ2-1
CASSLLAGMNEQFF
TGTGCCAGCAGCTTACTAGCGGGTATGAATGAGCAGTTCTTC
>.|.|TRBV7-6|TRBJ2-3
CASSLSTDTDTQYF
TGTGCCAGCAGCCTGTCGACAGACACAGATACGCAGTATTTT
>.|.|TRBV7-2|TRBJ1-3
CASSVAIFGNTIYF
TGTGCCAGCAGCGTGGCGATCTTTGGAAACACCATATATTTT
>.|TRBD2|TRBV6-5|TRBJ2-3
CASSNRDYAPDTQYF
TGTGCCAGCAGCAACCGGGACTACGCCCCAGATACGCAGTATTTT
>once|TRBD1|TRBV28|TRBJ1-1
CATTGAGLVYDTEAFF
TGTGCCACCACAGGGGCCGGCCTGGTCTACGACACTGAAGCTTTCTTT
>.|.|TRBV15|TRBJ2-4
CATSKSIAKNIQYF
TGTGCCACCAGCAAAAGCATAGCCAAAAACATTCAGTACTTC
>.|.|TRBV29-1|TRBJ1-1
CSAYSMGTEAFF
TGCAGCGCCTACTCCATGGGGACTGAAGCTTTCTTT
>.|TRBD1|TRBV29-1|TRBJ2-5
CSGTPTGSQETQYF
TGCAGCGGAACCCCGACAGGGTCCCAAGAGACCCAGTACTTC
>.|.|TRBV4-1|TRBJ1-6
CASSQEREPLHF
TGCGCCAGCAGCCAAGAGAGGGAGCCCCTCCACTTT
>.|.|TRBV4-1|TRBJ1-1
CASSPQGGHTEAFF
TGCGCCAGCAGCCCTCAGGGTGGGCACACTGAAGCTTTCTTT
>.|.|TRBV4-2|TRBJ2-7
CASSPGLSSYEQYF
TGTGCCAGCAGCCCAGGGCTCAGCTCCTACGAGCAGTACTTC
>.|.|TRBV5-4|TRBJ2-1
CASSPPGVPYQFF
TGTGCCAGCAGCCCCCCGGGAGTCCCGTACCAGTTCTTC
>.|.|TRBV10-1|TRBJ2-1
CASSVRGRCSHNEQFF
TGCGCCAGCAGTGTCAGGGGCCGTTGTTCCCACAATGAGCAGTTCTTC
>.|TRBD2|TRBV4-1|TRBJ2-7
CASSQGTSGGYEQYF
TGCGCCAGCAGCCAAGGTACTAGCGGGGGGTATGAGCAGTACTTC
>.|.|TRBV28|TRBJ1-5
CASRYRTDSNQPQHF
TGTGCCAGCAGATATAGGACGGATAGCAATCAGCCCCAGCATTTT